The 18 T cell receptor beta chains below all came from one sample that was sequenced in a study of T-cell reconstitution after alpha-beta-depleted transplantation in children. Preparation of the TCRbeta library involved a method that used unique molecular identifiers. MiXCR, run by TCRdb on the PCR reads, gives a single entry per CDR3 protein. The table includes 500,000 to 750,000 distinct CDR3 sequences, around 13% detected once. Sequencing was performed on PBMCs, mostly from graft donor cells, taken 360 days after TCRalphabeta/CD19-depleted stem cell transplant. The receptors here all came from a male patient under 18 who had a stem cell transplant for acute myeloid leukemia, so the T cells may come from the graft donor.

This clonotype appeared many times. The chain has TRBV7-9 and TRBJ2-1; 8 positions agree with TRBD2. Per the germline V gene, CDR1 is SEHNR and CDR2 is FQNEAQ (reference sequence). Trimming took 0 bases from V and 5 from J; bases not matched to a gene: 6. The CDR3 spans 16 residues. CDR3 coding DNA: TGTGCCAGCAGCTTAGCTTCGGGAGGGCCCAACAATGAGCAGTTCTTC. Translated, it gives CASSLASGGPNNEQFF.

This clonotype was seen ten or more times. This sequence joins TRBV28 and TRBJ2-7, with a tentative D call TRBD2 (7 bases). This CDR3 has 14 residues. The germline gives CDR1 MDHEN, CDR2 SYDVKM. V lost 8 bases and J lost 5, with 19 bases in between. CDR3 nucleotides: TGTGCCAGCCGGAAGACGGGGGGCAGCAACGAGCAGTACTTC. Protein sequence: CASRKTGGSNEQYF.

This clonotype was counted between two and nine times. The rearrangement joins TRBV7-9 to TRBJ2-4, with D maybe TRBD2 (6 bases). The ends were cut back, 5 bases at V and 3 bases at J, with 8 bases in the middle. CDR1 SEHNR and CDR2 FQNEAQ come from the germline V gene (reference sequence). The CDR3 totals 13 residues. The CDR3 is CASSLGSKNIQYF. The CDR3 DNA reads TGTGCCAGCAGCCTCGGGAGCAAAAACATTCAGTACTTC.

This clonotype occurred many times. The chain employs TRBV15 and TRBJ2-3; tentatively, D is TRBD2 (6 bases). Germline V gives CDR1 LNHNV, CDR2 YYDKDF (reference sequence). Trimming stripped 0 bases from V and 1 base from J, with 14 bases between. CDR3 length: 17 residues. CDR3 sequence reads: CATSRDRRAWGTDTQYF. In nucleotides, the CDR3 is TGTGCCACCAGCAGAGACAGGAGGGCCTGGGGCACAGATACGCAGTATTTT.

This chain connects TRBV9 to TRBJ2-1, with 8 bases aligning to TRBD2. Germline lookup yields CDR1 SGDLS and CDR2 YYNGEE. The CDR3 totals 16 residues. The trim removed 3 bases at V and 5 bases at J, leaving 10 bases unmatched. Written as DNA, the CDR3 is TGTGCCAGCAGCGCCGCGGGACTAGTCAATAACAATGAGCAGTTCTTC. Protein sequence: CASSAAGLVNNNEQFF. Together with reference TRBV9 and TRBJ2-1, the CDR3 gives the full variable domain: DSGVTQTPKHLITATGQRVTLRCSPRSGDLSVYWYQQSLDQGLQFLIQYYNGEERAKGNILERFSAQQFPDLHSELNLSSLELGDSALYFCASSAAGLVNNNEQFFGPGTRLTVL.

This rearrangement joins TRBV15 to TRBJ2-1; D uncertain. The CDR3 covers 15 residues. V was trimmed by 1 base and J by 12 bases, leaving 19 bases between them. Germline V gene data show CDR1 as LNHNV and CDR2 as YYDKDF (reference sequence). CDR3 in amino acids: CATSRVAVLGGGQFF. The CDR3 DNA reads as TGTGCCACCAGCAGAGTTGCGGTGTTGGGTGGTGGGCAGTTCTTC.

V and J are TRBV12-3 or TRBV12-4 and TRBJ1-2; D is ambiguous. The CDR3 has 12 amino acids. V lost 5 bases and J lost 14, with 18 bases in between. The CDR3 spells CASSPRVTYRTF. The CDR3 nucleotides are TGTGCCAGCAGTCCAAGGGTCACTTACCGTACCTTC.

This clonotype was recorded at least ten times. The rearrangement joins TRBV28 to TRBJ2-1; 12 bases map to TRBD2. This CDR3 comprises 16 residues. Germline V gene sequence: CDR1 MDHEN, CDR2 SYDVKM. J lost 9 bases, V lost 1 base, and 7 bases had no gene match. The DNA of the CDR3 is TGTGCCAGCAGTTTATCCCCTAGCGGGAGGGCCGGTGAGCAGTTCTTC. This codes for CASSLSPSGRAGEQFF.

This clonotype turned up a few times. The chain is built from TRBV28 and TRBJ2-1; the D gene could be TRBD1 or TRBD2 (5 bases each). The ends were cut back, 3 bases at V and 12 bases at J, with 15 bases in the middle. Germline V gene sequence: CDR1 MDHEN, CDR2 SYDVKM. This CDR3 has 13 amino acids. The CDR3 DNA reads as TGTGCCAGCAGTTTGCCCATGGGGGTACCGCAGTTCTTC. Protein sequence: CASSLPMGVPQFF.

In its sample, this clonotype was seen many times. The rearrangement joins TRBV2 to TRBJ2-2, with D maybe TRBD2 (5 bases). The CDR3 runs 14 residues. Germline V gives CDR1 SNHLY, CDR2 FYNNEI. V lost 7 bases and J 6 bases, leaving 15 bases between the germline ends. The CDR3: CASINRASPGELFF. DNA for the CDR3: TGTGCCAGCATAAATAGGGCTAGCCCCGGGGAGCTGTTTTTT.

This clonotype was counted ten times or more. The V and J genes are TRBV12-5 and TRBJ1-1; 9 bases align to TRBD1. In germline, CDR1 is LGHNT, CDR2 FRNRAP. The CDR3 extends over 16 amino acids. With V trimmed by 1 base and J by 1 base, 4 bases remained unmatched. CDR3 sequence reads: CASGLEGQGPNTEAFF. The CDR3 nucleotides are TGTGCTAGTGGTTTGGAGGGACAGGGACCGAACACTGAAGCTTTCTTT. The whole variable domain, remainder taken from reference TRBV12-5 and TRBJ1-1, is DARVTQTPRHKVTEMGQEVTMRCQPILGHNTVFWYRQTMMQGLELLAYFRNRAPLDDSGMPKDRFSAEMPDATLATLKIQPSEPRDSAVYFCASGLEGQGPNTEAFFGQGTRLTVV.

This clonotype occurred a few times. The V gene is TRBV23-1, the J gene TRBJ2-7; the D gene is possibly TRBD1 (5 bases). TRBV23-1 qualifies as an ORF whose function is uncertain. Deletions cut 3 bases from V and 5 bases from J, with 17 bases between. The CDR3 has 15 amino acids. The CDR3 DNA reads as TGCGCCAGCAGTCATCCTCCTAGGGGTCGAGACGAGCAGTACTTC. The encoded protein is CASSHPPRGRDEQYF.

J is TRBJ2-7 and V is TRBV27; TRBD1 aligns across 8 bases. V shed 5 bases, J shed 4 bases, and the junction held 4 bases outside the gene matches. The germline CDR1 and CDR2 sequences are MNHEY and SMNVEV (reference sequence). This CDR3 comprises 13 residues. CDR3 protein: CASSLTGEYEQYF. CDR3 nucleotide sequence: TGTGCCAGCAGTCTGACAGGGGAATACGAGCAGTACTTC.

This sequence joins TRBV4-3 and TRBJ2-5; unclear D gene. Germline CDR1 is LGHNA and CDR2 is YSLEER. Trimming removed 1 base at V and 1 base at J, with 13 bases between. The CDR3 is 16 amino acids. CDR3: CASSQAAGWIQETQYF. The CDR3 nucleotides read TGCGCCAGCAGCCAAGCGGCAGGCTGGATCCAAGAGACCCAGTACTTC.

This clonotype has only a few counts. V usage is TRBV11-1 and J usage is TRBJ2-7; D is perhaps TRBD1 or TRBD2 (5 bases each). V was shortened by 3 bases and J by 2 bases, with 11 bases between the two germline ends. The length of the CDR3 is 14 residues. The V gene's germline CDR1 is SGHAT and CDR2 FQDESV (reference sequence). The CDR3: CASSFTEGPYEQYF. CDR3 nucleotide sequence: TGTGCCAGCAGCTTCACCGAGGGGCCCTACGAGCAGTACTTC.

This clonotype was seen at least ten times. V usage is TRBV28 and J usage is TRBJ2-7; D remains unclear. The germline V and J ends were trimmed by 5 bases and 0 bases, with 14 bases remaining between them. The germline CDR1 and CDR2 sequences are MDHEN and SYDVKM. The CDR3 loop spans 15 amino acids. CDR3 in amino acids: CASSLTTLSSYEQYF. CDR3 nucleotides: TGTGCCAGCAGTCTGACAACCCTTAGCTCCTACGAGCAGTACTTC. Full variable domain (missing parts from reference TRBV28 and TRBJ2-7): DVKVTQSSRYLVKRTGEKVFLECVQDMDHENMFWYRQDPGLGLRLIYFSYDVKMKEKGDIPEGYSVSREKKERFSLILESASTNQTSMYLCASSLTTLSSYEQYFGPGTRLTVT.

This clonotype was seen repeatedly, ten times or more. J is TRBJ2-7 and V is TRBV29-1, with D perhaps TRBD2 (5 bases). Trimming left V 4 bases short and J 3 bases short, with 13 bases between. CDR3 length equals 13 residues. The germline V gene encodes CDR1 SQVTM and CDR2 ANQGSEA. DNA of the CDR3: TGCAGCGTTGGGGCAGCGGTAAACTACGAGCAGTACTTC. This sequence encodes CSVGAAVNYEQYF.

There are many counts of this clonotype. The rearrangement links TRBV6-2 or TRBV6-3 to TRBJ2-3; the match to TRBD2 covers 7 bases. V lost 0 bases to trimming and J lost 14 bases; unmatched junction nucleotides: 11. This CDR3 is 14 amino acids long. The germline gives CDR1 MNHEY, CDR2 SVGEGT. The CDR3 nucleotides are TGTGCCAGCAGTTACTCTCCTAGCGGAGGTCAGACGTATTTT. Translating it yields CASSYSPSGGQTYF.